The clone carrying this TCR beta chain was counted once. Its antigen is not known. Unmatched junction bases numbered 10, after V lost 5 bases and J lost 8 bases. The CDR3 is 15 residues long. CDR1 is MNHNS and CDR2 is SASEGT in the germline V gene. PCR was performed using 60 Vbeta and 13 Jbeta primers. The table came from immunoSEQ multiplex PCR; TCRdb's copy has only in-frame clones and leaves some out. Of more than 150,000 clones listed, roughly 80% are singletons. This entry belongs to a study of cytomegalovirus exposure and HLA in healthy donors. Study conclusions and caveats: Generally TCR sequences proved uncommon, though certain public TCRs appeared in numerous donors.

The material sequenced was PBMCs. The rearrangement uses TRBV6-1 and TRBJ1-4; 8 positions agree with TRBD1. This TCR was recovered from a man aged 35-49 years in good health and CMV-seropositive. The CDR3 coding sequence is TGTGCCAGCAGTCAAACCGGGACAGGTGTAGAAAAACTGTTTTTT. This codes for CASSQTGTGVEKLFF.